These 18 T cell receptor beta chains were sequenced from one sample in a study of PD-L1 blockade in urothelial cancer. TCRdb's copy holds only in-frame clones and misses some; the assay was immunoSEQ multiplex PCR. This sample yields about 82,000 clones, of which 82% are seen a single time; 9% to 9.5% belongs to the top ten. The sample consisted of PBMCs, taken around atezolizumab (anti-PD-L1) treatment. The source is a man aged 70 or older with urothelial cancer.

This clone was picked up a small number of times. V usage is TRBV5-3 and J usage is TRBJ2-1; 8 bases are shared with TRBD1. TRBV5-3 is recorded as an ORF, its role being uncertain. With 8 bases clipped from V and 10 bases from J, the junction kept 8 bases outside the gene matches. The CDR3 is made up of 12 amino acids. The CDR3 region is CASSRTGKEQFF. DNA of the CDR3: TGTGCCAGCAGCCGGACAGGGAAAGAGCAGTTCTTC.

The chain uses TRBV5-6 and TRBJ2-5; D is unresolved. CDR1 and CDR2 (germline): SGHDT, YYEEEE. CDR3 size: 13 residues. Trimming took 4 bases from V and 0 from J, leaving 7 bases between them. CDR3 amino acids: CASSQTYQETQYF. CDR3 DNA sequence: TGTGCCAGCAGCCAGACATACCAAGAGACCCAGTACTTC.

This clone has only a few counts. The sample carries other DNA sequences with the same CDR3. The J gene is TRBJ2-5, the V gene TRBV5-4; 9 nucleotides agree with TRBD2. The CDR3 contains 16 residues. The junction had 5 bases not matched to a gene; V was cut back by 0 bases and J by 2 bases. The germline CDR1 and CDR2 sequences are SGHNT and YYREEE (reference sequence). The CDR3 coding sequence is TGTGCCAGCAGCTTGGTTGGCGGGGGGGATCAAGAGACCCAGTACTTC. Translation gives CASSLVGGGDQETQYF.

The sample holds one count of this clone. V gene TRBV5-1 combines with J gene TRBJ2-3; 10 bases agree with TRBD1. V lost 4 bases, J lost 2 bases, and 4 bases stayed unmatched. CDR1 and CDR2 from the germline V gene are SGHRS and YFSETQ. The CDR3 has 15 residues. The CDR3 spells CASSPDRGDTDTQYF. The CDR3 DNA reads TGCGCCAGCAGCCCGGACAGGGGGGACACAGATACGCAGTATTTT.

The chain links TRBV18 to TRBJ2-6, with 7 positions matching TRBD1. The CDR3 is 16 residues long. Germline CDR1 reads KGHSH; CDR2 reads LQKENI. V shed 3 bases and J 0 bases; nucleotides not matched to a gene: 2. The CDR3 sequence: CASSPSGGSGANVLTF. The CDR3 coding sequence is TGTGCCAGCTCACCCTCAGGGGGCTCTGGGGCCAACGTCCTGACTTTC.

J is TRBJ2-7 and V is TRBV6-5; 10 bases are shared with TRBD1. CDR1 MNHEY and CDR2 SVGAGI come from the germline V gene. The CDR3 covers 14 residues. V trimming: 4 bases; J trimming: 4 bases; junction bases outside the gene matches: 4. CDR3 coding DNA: TGTGCCAGCAGTTTAGACAGGGGGCGATACGAGCAGTACTTC. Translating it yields CASSLDRGRYEQYF.

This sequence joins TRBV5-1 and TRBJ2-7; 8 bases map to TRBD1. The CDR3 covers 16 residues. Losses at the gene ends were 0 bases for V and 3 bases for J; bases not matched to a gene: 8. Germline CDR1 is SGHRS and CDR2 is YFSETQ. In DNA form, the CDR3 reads TGCGCCAGCAGCTTGGATGGGATGGGACAGGACTACGAGCAGTACTTC. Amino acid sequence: CASSLDGMGQDYEQYF.

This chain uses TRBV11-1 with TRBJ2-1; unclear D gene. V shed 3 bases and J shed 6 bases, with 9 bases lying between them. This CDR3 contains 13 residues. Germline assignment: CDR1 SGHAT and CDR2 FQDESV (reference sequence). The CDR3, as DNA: TGTGCCAGCAGCTTTGCGAGCCCCAATGAGCAGTTCTTC. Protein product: CASSFASPNEQFF.

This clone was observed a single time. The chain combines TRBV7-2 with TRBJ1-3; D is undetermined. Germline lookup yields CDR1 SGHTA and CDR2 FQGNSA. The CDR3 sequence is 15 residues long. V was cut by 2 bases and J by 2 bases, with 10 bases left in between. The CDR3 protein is CASSLTVLPGNTIYF. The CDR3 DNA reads TGTGCCAGCAGCTTAACAGTCCTCCCTGGAAACACCATATATTTT. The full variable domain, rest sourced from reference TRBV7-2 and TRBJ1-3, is GAGVSQSPSNKVTEKGKDVELRCDPISGHTALYWYRQSLGQGLEFLIYFQGNSAPDKSGLPSDRFSAERTGGSVSTLTIQRTQQEDSAVYLCASSLTVLPGNTIYFGEGSWLTVV.

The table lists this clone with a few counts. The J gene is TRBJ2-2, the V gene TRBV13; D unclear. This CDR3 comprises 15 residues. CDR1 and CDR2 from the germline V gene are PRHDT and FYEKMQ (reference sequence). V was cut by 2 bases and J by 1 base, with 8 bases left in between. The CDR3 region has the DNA TGTGCCAGCAGCTTACGTAACAGGAACACCGGGGAGCTGTTTTTT. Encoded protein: CASSLRNRNTGELFF.

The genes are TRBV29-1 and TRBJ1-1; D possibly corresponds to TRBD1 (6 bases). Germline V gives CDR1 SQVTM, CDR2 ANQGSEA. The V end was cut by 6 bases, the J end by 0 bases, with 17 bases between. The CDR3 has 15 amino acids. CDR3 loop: CSVDAGTKMNTEAFF. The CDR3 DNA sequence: TGCAGCGTGGATGCCGGGACAAAAATGAACACTGAAGCTTTCTTT.

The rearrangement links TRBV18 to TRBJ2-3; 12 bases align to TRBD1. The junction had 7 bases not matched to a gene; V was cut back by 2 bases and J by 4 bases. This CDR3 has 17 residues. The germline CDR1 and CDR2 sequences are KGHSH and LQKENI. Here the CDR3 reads CASSPSIGTGGPDTQYF. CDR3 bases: TGTGCCAGCTCACCATCGATAGGGACAGGGGGCCCAGATACGCAGTATTTT.

The CDR3 is CASSHWDRGIHQPQHF. The DNA of the CDR3 is TGTGCCAGCAGCCACTGGGACAGGGGGATTCATCAGCCCCAGCATTTT. The V gene is TRBV7-2, the J gene TRBJ1-5, with TRBD1 matching over 11 bases. V shed 5 bases, J shed 5 bases, and the junction held 8 bases outside the gene matches. Germline assignment: CDR1 SGHTA and CDR2 FQGNSA. The CDR3 sequence is 16 residues long.

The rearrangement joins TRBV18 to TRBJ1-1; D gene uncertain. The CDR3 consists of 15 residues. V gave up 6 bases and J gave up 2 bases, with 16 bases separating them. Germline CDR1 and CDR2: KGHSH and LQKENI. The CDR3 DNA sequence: TGTGCCAGCTCCCCCTGGGGAGACGCCAACACTGAAGCTTTCTTT. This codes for CASSPWGDANTEAFF.

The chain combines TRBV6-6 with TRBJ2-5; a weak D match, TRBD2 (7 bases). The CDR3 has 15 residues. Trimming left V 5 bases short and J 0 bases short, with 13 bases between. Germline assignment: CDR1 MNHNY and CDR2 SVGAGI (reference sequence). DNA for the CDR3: TGTGCCAGCAGTAGGGGGGGGGCCCACCAAGAGACCCAGTACTTC. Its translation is CASSRGGAHQETQYF.

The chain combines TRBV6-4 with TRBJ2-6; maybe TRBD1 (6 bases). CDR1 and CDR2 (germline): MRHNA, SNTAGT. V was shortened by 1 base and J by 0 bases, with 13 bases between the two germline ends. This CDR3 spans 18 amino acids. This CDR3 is CASSDFRTALSGANVLTF. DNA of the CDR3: TGTGCCAGCAGTGACTTTAGGACAGCCCTCTCTGGGGCCAACGTCCTGACTTTC.

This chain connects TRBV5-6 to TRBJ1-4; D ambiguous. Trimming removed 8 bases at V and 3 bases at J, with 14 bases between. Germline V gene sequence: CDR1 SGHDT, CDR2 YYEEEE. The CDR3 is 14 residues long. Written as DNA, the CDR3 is TGTGCCAGTCATCCCGCAGGTTCTAATGAAAAACTGTTTTTT. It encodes CASHPAGSNEKLFF. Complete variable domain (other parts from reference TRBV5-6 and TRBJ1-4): DAGVTQSPTHLIKTRGQQVTLRCSPKSGHDTVSWYQQALGQGPQFIFQYYEEEERQRGNFPDRFSGHQFPNYSSELNVNALLLGDSALYLCASHPAGSNEKLFFGSGTQLSVL.

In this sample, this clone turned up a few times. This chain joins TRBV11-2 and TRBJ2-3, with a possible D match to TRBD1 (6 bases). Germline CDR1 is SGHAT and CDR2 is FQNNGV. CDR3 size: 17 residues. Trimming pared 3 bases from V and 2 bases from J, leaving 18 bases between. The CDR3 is CASSFDQGPISTDTQYF. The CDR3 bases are TGTGCCAGCAGCTTTGACCAGGGGCCGATTTCCACAGATACGCAGTATTTT.